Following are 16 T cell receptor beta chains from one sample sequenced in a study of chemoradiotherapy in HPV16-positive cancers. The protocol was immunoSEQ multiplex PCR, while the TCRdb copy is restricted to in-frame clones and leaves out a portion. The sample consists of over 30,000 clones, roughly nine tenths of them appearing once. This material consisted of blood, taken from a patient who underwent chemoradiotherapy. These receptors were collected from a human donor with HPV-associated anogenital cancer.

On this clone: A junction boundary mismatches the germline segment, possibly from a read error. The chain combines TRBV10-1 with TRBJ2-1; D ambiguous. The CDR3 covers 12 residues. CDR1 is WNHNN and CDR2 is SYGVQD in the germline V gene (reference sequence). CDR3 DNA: TGCGCCAGCAGTGAGTCCTCCAATGAGCAGTTCTTC. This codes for CASSESSNEQFF.

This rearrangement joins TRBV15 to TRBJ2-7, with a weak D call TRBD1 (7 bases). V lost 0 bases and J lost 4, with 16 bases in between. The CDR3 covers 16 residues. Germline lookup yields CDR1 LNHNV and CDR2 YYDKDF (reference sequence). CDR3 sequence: CATSRDSTGRRYEQYF. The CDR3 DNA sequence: TGTGCCACCAGCAGAGATTCGACAGGGAGGAGATACGAGCAGTACTTC.

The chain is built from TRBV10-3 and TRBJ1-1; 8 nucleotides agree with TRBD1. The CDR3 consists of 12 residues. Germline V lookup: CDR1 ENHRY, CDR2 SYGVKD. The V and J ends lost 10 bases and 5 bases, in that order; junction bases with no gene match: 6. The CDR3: CATRGRLTEAFF. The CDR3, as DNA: TGTGCCACCAGGGGGCGCCTTACTGAAGCTTTCTTT.

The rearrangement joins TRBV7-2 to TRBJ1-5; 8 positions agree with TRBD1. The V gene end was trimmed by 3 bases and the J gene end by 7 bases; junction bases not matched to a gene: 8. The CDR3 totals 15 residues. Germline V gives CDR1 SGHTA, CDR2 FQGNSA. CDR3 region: CASSFDYRGMQPQHF. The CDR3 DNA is TGTGCCAGCAGCTTCGATTACAGGGGGATGCAGCCCCAGCATTTT.

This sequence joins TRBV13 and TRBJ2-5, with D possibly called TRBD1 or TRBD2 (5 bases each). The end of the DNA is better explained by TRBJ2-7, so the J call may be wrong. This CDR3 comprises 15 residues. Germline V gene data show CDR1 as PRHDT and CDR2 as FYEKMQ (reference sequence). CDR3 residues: CASRDGALSSYEQYF. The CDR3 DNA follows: TGTGCCAGCAGGGACGGGGCCCTAAGCTCCTACGAGCAGTACTTC.

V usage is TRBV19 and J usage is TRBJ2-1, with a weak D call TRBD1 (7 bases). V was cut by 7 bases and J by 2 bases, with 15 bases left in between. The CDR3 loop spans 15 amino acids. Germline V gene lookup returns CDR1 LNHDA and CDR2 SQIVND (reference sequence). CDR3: CASTLDREAYNEQFF. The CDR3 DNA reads TGTGCCAGTACCCTTGACAGGGAGGCCTACAATGAGCAGTTCTTC. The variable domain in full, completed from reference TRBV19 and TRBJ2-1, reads DGGITQSPKYLFRKEGQNVTLSCEQNLNHDAMYWYRQDPGQGLRLIYYSQIVNDFQKGDIAEGYSVSREKKESFPLTVTSAQKNPTAFYLCASTLDREAYNEQFFGPGTRLTVL.

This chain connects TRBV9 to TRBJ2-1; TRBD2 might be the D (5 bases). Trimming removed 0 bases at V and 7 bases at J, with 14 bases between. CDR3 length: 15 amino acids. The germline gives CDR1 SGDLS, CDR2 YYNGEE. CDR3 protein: CASSVVNAGANEQFF. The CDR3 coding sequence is TGTGCCAGCAGCGTAGTTAACGCGGGCGCGAATGAGCAGTTCTTC.

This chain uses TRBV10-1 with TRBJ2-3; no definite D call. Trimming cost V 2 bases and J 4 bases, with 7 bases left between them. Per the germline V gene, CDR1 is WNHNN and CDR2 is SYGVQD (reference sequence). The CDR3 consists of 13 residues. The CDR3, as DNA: TGCGCCAGCAGTGAGGACGCGCCAGATACGCAGTATTTT. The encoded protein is CASSEDAPDTQYF.

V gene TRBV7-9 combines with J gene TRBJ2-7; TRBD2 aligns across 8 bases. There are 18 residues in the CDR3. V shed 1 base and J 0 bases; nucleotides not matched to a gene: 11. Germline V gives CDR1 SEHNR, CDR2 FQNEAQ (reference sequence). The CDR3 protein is CASSLDGRGATISYEQYF. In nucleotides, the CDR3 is TGTGCCAGCAGCTTAGATGGGCGGGGGGCCACGATCTCCTACGAGCAGTACTTC.

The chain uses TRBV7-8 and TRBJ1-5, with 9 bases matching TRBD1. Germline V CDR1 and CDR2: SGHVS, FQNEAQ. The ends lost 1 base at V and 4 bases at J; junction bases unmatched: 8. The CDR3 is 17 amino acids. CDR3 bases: TGTGCCAGCAGCTTAGTACAGGGGGCAGGTATGAATCAGCCCCAGCATTTT. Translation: CASSLVQGAGMNQPQHF.

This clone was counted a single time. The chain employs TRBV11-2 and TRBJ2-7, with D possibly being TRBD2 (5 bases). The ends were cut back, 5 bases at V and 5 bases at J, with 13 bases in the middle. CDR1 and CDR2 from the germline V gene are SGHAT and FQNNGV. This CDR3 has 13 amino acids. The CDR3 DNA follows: TGTGCCAGCAGCCCTAGCTCCTGGGACGAGCAGTACTTC. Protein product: CASSPSSWDEQYF.

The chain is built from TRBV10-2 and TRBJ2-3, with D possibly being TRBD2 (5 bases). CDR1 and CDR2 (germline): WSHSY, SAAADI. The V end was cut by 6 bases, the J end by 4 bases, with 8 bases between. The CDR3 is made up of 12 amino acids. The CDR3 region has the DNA TGCGCCAGCAGCGAACTAGCAGATACGCAGTATTTT. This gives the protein CASSELADTQYF.

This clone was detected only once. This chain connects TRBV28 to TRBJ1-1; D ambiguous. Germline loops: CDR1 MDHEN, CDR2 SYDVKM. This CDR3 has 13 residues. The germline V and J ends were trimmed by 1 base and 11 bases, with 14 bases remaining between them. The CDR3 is CASSLFNPLSAFF. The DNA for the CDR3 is TGTGCCAGCAGTTTATTCAATCCACTGTCGGCTTTCTTT.

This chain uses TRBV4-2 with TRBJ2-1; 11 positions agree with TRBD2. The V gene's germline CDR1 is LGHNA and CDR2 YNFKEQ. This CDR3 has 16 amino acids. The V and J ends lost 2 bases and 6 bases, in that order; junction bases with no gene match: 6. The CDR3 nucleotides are TGTGCCAGCAGCCAAATTAGCGGGGGGGCCGGCAATGAGCAGTTCTTC. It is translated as CASSQISGGAGNEQFF.

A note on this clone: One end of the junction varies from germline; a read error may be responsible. The CDR3 is CASSPVPLTDTQYF. CDR3 DNA sequence: TGTGCTAGCAGCCCAGTTCCCCTCACAGATACGCAGTATTTT. V and J are TRBV7-7 and TRBJ2-3; D is unresolved. This CDR3 contains 14 residues. Per germline, CDR1 SSHAT and CDR2 FNYEAQ (reference sequence). Supplemented by reference TRBV7-7 and TRBJ2-3, the full variable domain reads GAGVSQSPRYKVTKRGQDVTLRCDPISSHATLYWYQQALGQGPEFLTYFNYEAQPDKSGLPSDRFSAERPEGSISTLTIQRTEQRDSAMYRCASSPVPLTDTQYFGPGTRLTVL.

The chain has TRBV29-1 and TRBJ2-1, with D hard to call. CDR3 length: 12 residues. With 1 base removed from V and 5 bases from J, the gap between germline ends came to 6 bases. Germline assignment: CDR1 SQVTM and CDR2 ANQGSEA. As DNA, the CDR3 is TGCAGCGTTGAAGCCCGGCACAATGAGCAGTTCTTC. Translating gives CSVEARHNEQFF.